A selection of T cell receptor beta chains follows, all from one sample in a study of T cell repertoires in cytomegalovirus infection. These receptors' antigens are unknown. Via MiXCR, TCRdb re-called the reads, giving one row per CDR3 protein. The repertoire consists of 100,000 to 150,000 distinct CDR3 sequences, with 32% occurring once and the leading ten covering about 54%. The source material was CD8+ T cells from cultured PBMCs, sampled from culture after CMV antigen stimulation. The receptors come from a human donor in good health (CMV status not recorded). Some clones in this sample may be carry-over from other donors' samples. CDR3s include the opening cysteine and the closing phenylalanine or tryptophan. Fields, in order: V gene, J gene, CDR3 protein.

TRBV15,TRBJ2-7,CATSRDAYEQYF
TRBV25-1,TRBJ2-7,CASTLGAYEQYF
TRBV27,TRBJ2-7,CASTRLAGSYEQYF
TRBV4-1,TRBJ1-5,CASSQDGGGGNQPQHF
TRBV6-1,TRBJ2-7,CASSEGTRGRISYEQYF
TRBV27,TRBJ2-7,CASSPTGVFEQYF
TRBV28,TRBJ1-4,CASSRTGEFYEKLFF
TRBV20-1,TRBJ1-2,CSAREPRTTISYTF
TRBV7-6,TRBJ1-3,CASSFTHGNTIYF
TRBV12-3/TRBV12-4,TRBJ1-2,CASSFGQGHYGYTF
TRBV7-2,TRBJ1-5,CASSEESKSSNQPQHF
TRBV4-1,TRBJ1-6,CASRERGDNSPLHF
TRBV3-1,TRBJ2-3,CASSQVRAPGLDTQYF
TRBV2,TRBJ2-7,CASRGTPTSFYEQYF
TRBV5-4,TRBJ2-7,CASSGEPPGGLYEQYF
TRBV5-6,TRBJ2-5,CASSFFLGSQETQYF
TRBV7-2,TRBJ2-1,CASSLAGGTYNEQFF
TRBV28,TRBJ2-3,CASSLSSGGMDTQYF
TRBV7-3,TRBJ2-5,CASSFTSGRGETQYF
TRBV7-2,TRBJ2-3,CASSLLLTQYF
TRBV7-9,TRBJ1-1,CASSTTTVDTEAFF
TRBV7-9,TRBJ2-3,CASSPYERQGSTDTQYF
TRBV5-1,TRBJ1-4,CASSLTGDNEKLFF
TRBV9,TRBJ2-1,CASSLSRGGGRNEQFF
TRBV7-2,TRBJ1-2,CASSPKGGPANYGYTF